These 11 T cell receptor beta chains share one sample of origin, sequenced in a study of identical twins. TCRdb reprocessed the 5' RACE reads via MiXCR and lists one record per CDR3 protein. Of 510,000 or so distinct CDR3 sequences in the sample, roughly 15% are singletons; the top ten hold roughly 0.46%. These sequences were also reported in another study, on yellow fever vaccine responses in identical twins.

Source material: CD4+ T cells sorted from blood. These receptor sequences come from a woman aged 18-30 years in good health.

The CDR3 here is CSARETSGLDVIDTQYF. The DNA of the CDR3 is TGCAGTGCTAGGGAGACTAGCGGCCTAGACGTTATAGATACGCAGTATTTT. The chain uses TRBV20-1 and TRBJ2-3; 9 bases agree with TRBD2. Germline assignment: CDR1 DFQATT and CDR2 SNEGSKA (reference sequence). CDR3 length equals 17 residues. The V segment lost 3 bases and the J segment 5 bases; nucleotides outside the gene matches: 15.

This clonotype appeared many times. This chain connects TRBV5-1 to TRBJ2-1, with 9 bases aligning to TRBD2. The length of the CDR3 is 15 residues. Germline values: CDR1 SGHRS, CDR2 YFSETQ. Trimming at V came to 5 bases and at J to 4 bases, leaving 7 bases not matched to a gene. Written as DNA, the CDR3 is TGCGCCAGCAGGAATAGCGGGGGAGAATACAATGAGCAGTTCTTC. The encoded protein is CASRNSGGEYNEQFF.

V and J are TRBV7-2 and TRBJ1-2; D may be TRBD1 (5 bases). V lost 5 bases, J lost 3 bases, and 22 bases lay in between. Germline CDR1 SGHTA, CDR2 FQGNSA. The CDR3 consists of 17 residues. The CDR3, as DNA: TGTGCCAGCAGCCCCACCTTGGCAGGGCGGGACTACTATGGCTACACCTTC. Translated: CASSPTLAGRDYYGYTF.

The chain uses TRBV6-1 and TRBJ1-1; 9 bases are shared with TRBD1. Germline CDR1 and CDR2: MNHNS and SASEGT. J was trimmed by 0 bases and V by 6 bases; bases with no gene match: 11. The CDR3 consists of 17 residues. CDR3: CASSQTGTGYMNTEAFF. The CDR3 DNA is TGTGCCAGCAGCCAAACCGGGACAGGGTATATGAACACTGAAGCTTTCTTT.

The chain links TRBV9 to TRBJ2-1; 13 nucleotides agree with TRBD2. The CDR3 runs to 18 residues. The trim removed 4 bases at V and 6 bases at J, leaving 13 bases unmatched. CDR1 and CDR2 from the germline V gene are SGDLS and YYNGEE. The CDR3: CASSIRLAGGGFPNEQFF. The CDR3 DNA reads TGTGCCAGCAGCATACGACTAGCGGGAGGTGGTTTTCCCAATGAGCAGTTCTTC.

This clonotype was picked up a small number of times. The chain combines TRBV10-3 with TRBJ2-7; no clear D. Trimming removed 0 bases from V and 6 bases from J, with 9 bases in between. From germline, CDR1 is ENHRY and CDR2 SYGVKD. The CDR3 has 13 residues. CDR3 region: CAISESLGVEQYF. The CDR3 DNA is TGTGCCATCAGTGAGTCTCTGGGTGTCGAGCAGTACTTC.

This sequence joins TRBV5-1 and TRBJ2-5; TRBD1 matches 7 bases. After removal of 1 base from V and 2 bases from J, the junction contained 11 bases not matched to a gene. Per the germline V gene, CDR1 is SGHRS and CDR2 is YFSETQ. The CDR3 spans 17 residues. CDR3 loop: CASSLSPPTGPQETQYF. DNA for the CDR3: TGCGCCAGCAGCTTGTCCCCTCCGACAGGGCCACAAGAGACCCAGTACTTC.

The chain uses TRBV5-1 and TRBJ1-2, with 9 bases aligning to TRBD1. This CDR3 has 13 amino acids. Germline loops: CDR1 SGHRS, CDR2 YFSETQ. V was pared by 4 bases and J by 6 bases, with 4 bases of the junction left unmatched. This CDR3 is CASSAGTGHGYTF. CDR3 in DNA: TGCGCCAGCAGCGCCGGGACAGGGCATGGCTACACCTTC.

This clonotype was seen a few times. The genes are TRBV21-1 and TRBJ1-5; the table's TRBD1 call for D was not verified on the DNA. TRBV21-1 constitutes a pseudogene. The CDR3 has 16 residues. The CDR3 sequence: CASSYFREQGVQPQHF. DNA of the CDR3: TGTGCCAGCAGCTACTTCCGGGAACAAGGAGTTCAGCCCCAGCATTTT.

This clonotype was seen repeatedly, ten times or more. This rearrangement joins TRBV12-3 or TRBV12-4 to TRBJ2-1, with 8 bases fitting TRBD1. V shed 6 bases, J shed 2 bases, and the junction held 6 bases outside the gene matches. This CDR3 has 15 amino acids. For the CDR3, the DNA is TGTGCCAGCAGCTCCCCGGGACAGGCCTACAATGAGCAGTTCTTC. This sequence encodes CASSSPGQAYNEQFF.

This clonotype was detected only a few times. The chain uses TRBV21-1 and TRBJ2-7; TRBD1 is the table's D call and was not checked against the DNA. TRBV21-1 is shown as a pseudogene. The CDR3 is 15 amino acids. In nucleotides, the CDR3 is TGTGCCAGCAGCAAAGGTGTCTGTCTACCTTACGAGCAGTACGTC. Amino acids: CASSKGVCLPYEQYV.